In this sample, the clone carrying this T cell receptor beta chain turned up many times. Its antigen is still unknown. Reverse transcription of roughly 0.5 ug total RNA with a constant-region primer produced TCR beta cDNA. Employing slightly modified ARM-PCR, three nested multiplex PCR rounds were run, and these gave rise to the TCR beta libraries. The opening two PCR rounds, around 11 cycles each, paired TRBV1-TRBV30 forward primers with a C-beta reverse primer. TCRdb passed the multiplex PCR reads through MiXCR, listing each CDR3 protein once. The data contain a few hundred thousand distinct CDR3 sequences, around three fifths of them singletons. Unsorted whole blood yielded the blood RNA, and germline DNA was also extracted. This CDR3 spans 13 amino acids. The junction had 5 bases not matched to a gene; V was cut back by 4 bases and J by 3 bases. From germline, CDR1 is SQVTM and CDR2 ANQGSEA. This record comes from a study of tumor-infiltrating lymphocytes in primary liver carcinoma. Study background: The patients presented with primary liver carcinoma, which was managed through surgical resection. T1-T3 N0M0 was the stage of the tumors, which were 4.2 to 10 cm across.

General study results and limits: Top-250-clone fractions were significantly higher in tumors than in blood (p = 0.039).

Sequencing was performed on peripheral blood. The TCR originated in a woman younger than 45 with primary liver carcinoma and hepatitis B virus infection. The rearrangement joins TRBV29-1 to TRBJ1-1, with 7 positions matching TRBD1. The DNA of the CDR3 is TGCAGCGTTGTGGCAGGGGGGTACACTGAAGCTTTCTTT. Protein sequence: CSVVAGGYTEAFF.